This paragraph reports one T cell receptor (beta chain). The antigen remains undetermined. These data belong to a study of shared clonotypes between healthy human individuals. Overall study context: Per donor, three plates held CD4 naive cells, three held CD4 memory, two held CD8 naive and one held CD8 memory.

V gave up 6 bases and J gave up 3 bases; unmatched junction bases: 4. Per the germline V gene, CDR1 is SEHNR and CDR2 is FQNEAQ (reference sequence). The CDR3 is 13 residues long. Whole-study findings and limits: Enrolling few donors narrowed the genetic and exposure-history diversity that was represented. Generation probabilities of non-shared clonotypes were lower (relative to those shared by all four donors).

Produced via immunoSEQ multiplex PCR; TCRdb's table is partial and in-frame only. The table includes approximately 2.3 million clones, approximately 93% detected once. The receptor's source is a man aged 18 to 29 in good health. Some clones in this sample may be carry-over from other donors' samples. The gene calls are TRBV7-9 and TRBJ2-7; TRBD1 matches 8 bases. Material: naive CD4+ T cells from PBMCs. Stated subset: CD45RA+ positively selected. The CDR3: CASSEGQDYEQYF. The CDR3 nucleotides are TGTGCCAGCAGTGAGGGACAGGACTACGAGCAGTACTTC.